This TCR beta chain was identified during a study of blood T cell repertoires in COVID-19. Study information: Italy, Spain and the United States were the sources of the convalescent and acute COVID-19 samples.

This CDR3 has 15 amino acids. V lost 3 bases to trimming and J lost 9 bases; unmatched junction nucleotides: 8. The germline gives CDR1 WSHSY, CDR2 SAAADI. Original processing methods: Counts of nucleated cells, estimated from reference gene primer amplification, were obtained. TCRdb keeps only in-frame clones here, not all; method: immunoSEQ multiplex PCR. V and J calls and clone size are given by that table; D and trimming were obtained from the DNA. The sample consists of 250,000 or so clones, roughly 80% of them appearing once. This TCR was recovered from a woman between 18 and 30 years old with acute or convalescent COVID-19. The gene calls are TRBV10-2 and TRBJ2-1; TRBD2 matches at 10 bases. The material sequenced was peripheral blood. The CDR3 nucleotides are TGCGCCAGCAGTGATCCTAGCGGGAGATCTAGTGAGCAGTTCTTC. Its protein product is CASSDPSGRSSEQFF.